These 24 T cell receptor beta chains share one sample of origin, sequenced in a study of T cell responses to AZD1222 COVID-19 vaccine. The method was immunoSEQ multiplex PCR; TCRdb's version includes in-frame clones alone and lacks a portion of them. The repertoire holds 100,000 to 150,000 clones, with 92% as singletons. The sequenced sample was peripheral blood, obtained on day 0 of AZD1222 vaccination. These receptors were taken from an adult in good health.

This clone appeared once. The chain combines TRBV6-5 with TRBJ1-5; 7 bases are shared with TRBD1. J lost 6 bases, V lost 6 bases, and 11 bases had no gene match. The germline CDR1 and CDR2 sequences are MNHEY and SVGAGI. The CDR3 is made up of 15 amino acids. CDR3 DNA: TGTGCCAGCAGCTCCTTTACAGGGGCCGGTCAGCCCCAGCATTTT. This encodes CASSSFTGAGQPQHF.

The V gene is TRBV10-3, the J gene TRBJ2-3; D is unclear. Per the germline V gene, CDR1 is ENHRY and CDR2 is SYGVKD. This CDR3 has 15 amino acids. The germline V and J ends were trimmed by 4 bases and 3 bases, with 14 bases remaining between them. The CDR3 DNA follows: TGTGCCATCAGTGCCCCGGGTAGGGAAACAGATACGCAGTATTTT. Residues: CAISAPGRETDTQYF.

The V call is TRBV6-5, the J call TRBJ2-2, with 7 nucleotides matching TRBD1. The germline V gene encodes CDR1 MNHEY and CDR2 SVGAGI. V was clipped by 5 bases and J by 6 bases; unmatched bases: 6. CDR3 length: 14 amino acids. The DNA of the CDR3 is TGTGCCAGCAGTCAGGGGGTCTGGTCCGGGGAGCTGTTTTTT. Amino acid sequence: CASSQGVWSGELFF.

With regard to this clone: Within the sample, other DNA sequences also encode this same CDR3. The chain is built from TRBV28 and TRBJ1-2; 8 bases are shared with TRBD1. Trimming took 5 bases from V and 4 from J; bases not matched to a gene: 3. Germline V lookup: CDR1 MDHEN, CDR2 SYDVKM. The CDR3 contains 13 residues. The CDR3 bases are TGTGCCAGCAGTCGGACAGGGACCTATGGCTACACCTTC. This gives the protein CASSRTGTYGYTF.

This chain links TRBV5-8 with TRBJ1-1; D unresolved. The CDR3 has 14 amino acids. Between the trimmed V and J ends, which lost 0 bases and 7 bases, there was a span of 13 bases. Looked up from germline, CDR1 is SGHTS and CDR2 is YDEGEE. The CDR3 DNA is TGTGCCAGCAGCTTGGCCCTGGGTACGGTTGAAGCTTTCTTT. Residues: CASSLALGTVEAFF.

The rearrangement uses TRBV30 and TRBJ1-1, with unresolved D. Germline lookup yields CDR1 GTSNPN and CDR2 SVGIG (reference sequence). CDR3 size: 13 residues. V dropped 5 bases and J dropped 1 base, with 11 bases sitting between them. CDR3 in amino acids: CAWLNRGNTEAFF. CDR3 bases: TGTGCCTGGCTCAACCGGGGGAACACTGAAGCTTTCTTT.

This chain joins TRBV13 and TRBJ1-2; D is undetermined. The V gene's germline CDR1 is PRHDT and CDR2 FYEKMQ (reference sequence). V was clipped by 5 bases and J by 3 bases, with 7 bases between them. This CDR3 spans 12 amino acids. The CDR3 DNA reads TGTGCCAGCAGCCCCGGTTACTATGGCTACACCTTC. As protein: CASSPGYYGYTF.

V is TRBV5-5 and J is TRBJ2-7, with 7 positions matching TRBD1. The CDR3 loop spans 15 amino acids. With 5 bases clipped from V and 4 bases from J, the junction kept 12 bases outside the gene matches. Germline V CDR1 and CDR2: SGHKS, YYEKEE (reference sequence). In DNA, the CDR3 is TGTGCCAGCAGGATATCCGGGACAGCGCGTTACGAGCAGTACTTC. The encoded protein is CASRISGTARYEQYF. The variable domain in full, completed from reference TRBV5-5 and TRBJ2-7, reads DAGVTQSPTHLIKTRGQQVTLRCSPISGHKSVSWYQQVLGQGPQFIFQYYEKEERGRGNFPDRFSARQFPNYSSELNVNALLLGDSALYLCASRISGTARYEQYFGPGTRLTVT.

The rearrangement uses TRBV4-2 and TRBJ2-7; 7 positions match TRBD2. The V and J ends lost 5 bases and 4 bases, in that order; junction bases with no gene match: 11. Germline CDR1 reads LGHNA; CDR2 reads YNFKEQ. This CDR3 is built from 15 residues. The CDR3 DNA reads TGTGCCAGCAGCTACGTGGCGGGAGAACGGTACGAGCAGTACTTC. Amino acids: CASSYVAGERYEQYF.

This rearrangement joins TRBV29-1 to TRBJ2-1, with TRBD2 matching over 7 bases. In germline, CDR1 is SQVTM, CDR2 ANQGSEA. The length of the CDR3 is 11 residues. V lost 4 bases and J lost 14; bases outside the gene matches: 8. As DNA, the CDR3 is TGCAGCGTTGGGGGTCGGGGGGAGAAGTTCTTC. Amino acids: CSVGGRGEKFF.

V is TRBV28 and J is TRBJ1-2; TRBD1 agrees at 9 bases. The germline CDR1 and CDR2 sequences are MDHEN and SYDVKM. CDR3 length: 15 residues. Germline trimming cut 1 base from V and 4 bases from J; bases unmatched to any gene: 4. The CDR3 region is CASSLFRTGVYGYTF. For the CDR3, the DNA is TGTGCCAGCAGTTTATTTAGGACAGGGGTCTATGGCTACACCTTC.

The CDR3, as DNA: TGTGCCAGCAGTACCTCCGGAACCGGGGAGCTGTTTTTT. Encoded protein: CASSTSGTGELFF. This sequence joins TRBV7-3 and TRBJ2-2, with D hard to call. Trimming took 6 bases from V and 5 from J, leaving 10 bases between them. CDR3 length: 13 amino acids. The germline gives CDR1 SGHTA, CDR2 FQGTGA.

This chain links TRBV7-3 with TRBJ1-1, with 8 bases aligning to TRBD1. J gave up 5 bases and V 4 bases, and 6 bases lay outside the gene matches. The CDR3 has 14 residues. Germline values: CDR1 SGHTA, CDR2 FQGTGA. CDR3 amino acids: CASSSDRGGTEAFF. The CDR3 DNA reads TGTGCCAGCAGCTCCGACAGGGGTGGGACTGAAGCTTTCTTT.

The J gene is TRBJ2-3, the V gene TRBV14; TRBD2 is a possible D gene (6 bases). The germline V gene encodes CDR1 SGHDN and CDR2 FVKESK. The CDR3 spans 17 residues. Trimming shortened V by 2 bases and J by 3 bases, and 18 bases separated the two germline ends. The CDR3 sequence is CASSQFGSSVQTDTQYF. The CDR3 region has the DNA TGTGCCAGCAGCCAATTCGGGAGCTCAGTCCAGACAGATACGCAGTATTTT.

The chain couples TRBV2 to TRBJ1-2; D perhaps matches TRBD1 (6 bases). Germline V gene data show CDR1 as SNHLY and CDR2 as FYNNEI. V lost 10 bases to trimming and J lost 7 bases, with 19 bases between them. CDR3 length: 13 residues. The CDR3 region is CAIQGGEVSGYTF. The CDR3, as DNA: TGTGCCATCCAAGGGGGGGAGGTCTCTGGCTACACCTTC.

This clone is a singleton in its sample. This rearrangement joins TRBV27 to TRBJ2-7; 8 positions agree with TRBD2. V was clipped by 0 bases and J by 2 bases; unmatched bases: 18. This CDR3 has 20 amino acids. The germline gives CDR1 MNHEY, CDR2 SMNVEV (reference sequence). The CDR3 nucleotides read TGTGCCAGCAGTTTATCGTTTAATCGCCCCGGGGGGGCCATTGCCTACGAGCAGTACTTC. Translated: CASSLSFNRPGGAIAYEQYF.

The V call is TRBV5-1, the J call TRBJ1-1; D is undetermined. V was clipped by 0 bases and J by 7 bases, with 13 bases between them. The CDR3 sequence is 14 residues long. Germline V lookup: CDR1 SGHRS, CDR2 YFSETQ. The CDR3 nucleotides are TGCGCCAGCAGCTTGGATTTTTTCCTCAGTGAAGCTTTCTTT. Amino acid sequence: CASSLDFFLSEAFF.

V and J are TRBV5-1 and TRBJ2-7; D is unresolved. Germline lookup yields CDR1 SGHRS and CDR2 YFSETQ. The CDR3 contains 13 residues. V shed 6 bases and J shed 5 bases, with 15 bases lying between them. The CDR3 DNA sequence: TGCGCCAGCAAGAAGCCTCACAGCGACGAGCAGTACTTC. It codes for CASKKPHSDEQYF. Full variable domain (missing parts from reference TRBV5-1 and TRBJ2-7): KAGVTQTPRYLIKTRGQQVTLSCSPISGHRSVSWYQQTPGQGLQFLFEYFSETQRNKGNFPGRFSGRQFSNSRSEMNVSTLELGDSALYLCASKKPHSDEQYFGPGTRLTVT.

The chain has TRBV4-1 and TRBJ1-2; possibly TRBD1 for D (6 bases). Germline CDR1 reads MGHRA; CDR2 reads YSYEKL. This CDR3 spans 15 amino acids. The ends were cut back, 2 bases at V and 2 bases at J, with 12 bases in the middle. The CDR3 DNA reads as TGCGCCAGCAGCCAACCCCCTACAGGGAACTATGGCTACACCTTC. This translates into CASSQPPTGNYGYTF.

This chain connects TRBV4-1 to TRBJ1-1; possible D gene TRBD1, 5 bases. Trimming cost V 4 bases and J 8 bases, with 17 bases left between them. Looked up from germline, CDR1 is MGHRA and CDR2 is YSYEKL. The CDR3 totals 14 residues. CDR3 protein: CASSPLLKTGEAFF. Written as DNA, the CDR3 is TGCGCCAGCAGCCCACTACTTAAAACAGGAGAAGCTTTCTTT.

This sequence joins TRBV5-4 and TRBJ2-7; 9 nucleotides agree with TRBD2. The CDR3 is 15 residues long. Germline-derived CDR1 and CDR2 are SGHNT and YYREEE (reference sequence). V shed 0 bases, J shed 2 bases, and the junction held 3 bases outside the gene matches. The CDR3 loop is CASSLGLAGPYEQYF. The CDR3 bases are TGTGCCAGCAGCTTGGGCCTAGCGGGACCCTACGAGCAGTACTTC. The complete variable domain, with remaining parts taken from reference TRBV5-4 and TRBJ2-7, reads ETGVTQSPTHLIKTRGQQVTLRCSSQSGHNTVSWYQQALGQGPQFIFQYYREEENGRGNFPPRFSGLQFPNYSSELNVNALELDDSALYLCASSLGLAGPYEQYFGPGTRLTVT.

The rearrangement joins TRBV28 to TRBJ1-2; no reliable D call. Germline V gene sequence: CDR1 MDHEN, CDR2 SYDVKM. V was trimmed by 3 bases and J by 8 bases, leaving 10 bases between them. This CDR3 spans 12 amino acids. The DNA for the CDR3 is TGTGCCAGCAGTTTTGGGGTCGTGGGCTACACCTTC. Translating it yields CASSFGVVGYTF.

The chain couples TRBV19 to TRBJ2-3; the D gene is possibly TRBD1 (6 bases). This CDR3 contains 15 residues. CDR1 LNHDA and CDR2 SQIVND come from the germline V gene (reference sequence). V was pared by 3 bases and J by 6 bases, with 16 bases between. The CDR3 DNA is TGTGCCAGTAGTATGTCAGGGGCCCCTTTGGATACGCAGTATTTT. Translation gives CASSMSGAPLDTQYF.

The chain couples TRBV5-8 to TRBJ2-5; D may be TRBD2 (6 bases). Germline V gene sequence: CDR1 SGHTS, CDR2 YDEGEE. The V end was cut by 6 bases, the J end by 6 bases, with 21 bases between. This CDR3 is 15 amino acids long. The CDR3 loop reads CASKGGSGAAKTQYF. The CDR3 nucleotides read TGTGCCAGCAAAGGAGGGAGCGGAGCTGCGAAGACCCAGTACTTC.